This T cell receptor (beta chain) was identified in a study of cytomegalovirus exposure and HLA in healthy donors. In nominal health when sampled, donors likely had unrecorded immune exposures nonetheless. The PCR contained 60 Vbeta and 13 Jbeta primers. Generated by immunoSEQ multiplex PCR, the TCRdb table keeps only in-frame clones and is missing some. The table includes about 160,000 clones, approximately 80% detected once. Study-wide findings and caveats: Being indistinguishable, some V segments were excluded, TRBV6-2 and TRBV6-3 among them. The later analysis indicated that the majority of CMV-associated TCR beta chains appeared HLA-restricted.

A word on this clone: Antigen: not known.

The CDR3 sequence is 15 residues long. In germline, CDR1 is KGHSH, CDR2 LQKENI. Unmatched junction bases numbered 4, after V lost 3 bases and J lost 3 bases. Source material: PBMCs. J is TRBJ1-2 and V is TRBV18, with 10 bases aligning to TRBD1. The receptor was isolated from a male donor in good health and CMV-seropositive. CDR3 in amino acids: CASSPSTGGDYGYTF. In DNA form, the CDR3 reads TGTGCCAGCTCACCGTCGACAGGGGGCGACTATGGCTACACCTTC.